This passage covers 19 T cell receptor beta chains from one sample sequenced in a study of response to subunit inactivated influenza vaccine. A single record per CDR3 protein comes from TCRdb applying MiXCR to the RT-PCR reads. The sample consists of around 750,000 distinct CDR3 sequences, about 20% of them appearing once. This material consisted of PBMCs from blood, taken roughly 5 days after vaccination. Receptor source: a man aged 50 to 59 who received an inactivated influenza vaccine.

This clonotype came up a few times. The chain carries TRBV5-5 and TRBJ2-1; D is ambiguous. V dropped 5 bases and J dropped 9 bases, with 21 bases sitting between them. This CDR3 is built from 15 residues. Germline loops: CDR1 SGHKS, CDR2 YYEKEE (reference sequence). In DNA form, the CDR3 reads TGTGCCAGCAGTAAGCCCCTTGAAGCAACTCGTGAGCAGTTCTTC. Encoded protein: CASSKPLEATREQFF.

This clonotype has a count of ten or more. The CDR3 nucleotides read TGTGCCAGCAGTTTATTTTGGCGGGGCTCCTACAATGAGCAGTTCTTC. As protein: CASSLFWRGSYNEQFF. The chain combines TRBV28 with TRBJ2-1, with D perhaps matching TRBD2 (6 bases). The germline V and J ends were trimmed by 1 base and 0 bases, with 10 bases remaining between them. CDR3 size: 16 residues. Per germline, CDR1 MDHEN and CDR2 SYDVKM.

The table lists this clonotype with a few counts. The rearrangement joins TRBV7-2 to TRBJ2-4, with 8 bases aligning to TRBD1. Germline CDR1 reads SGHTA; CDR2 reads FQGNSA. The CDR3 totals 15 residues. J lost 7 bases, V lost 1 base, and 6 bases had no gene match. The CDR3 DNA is TGTGCCAGCAGCTTAGGCCAGGGGGCGACGAACATTCAGTACTTC. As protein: CASSLGQGATNIQYF.

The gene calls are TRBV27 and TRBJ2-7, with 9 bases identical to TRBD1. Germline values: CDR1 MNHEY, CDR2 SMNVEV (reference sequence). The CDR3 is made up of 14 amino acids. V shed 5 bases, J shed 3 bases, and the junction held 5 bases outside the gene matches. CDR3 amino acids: CASSMTGGNYEQYF. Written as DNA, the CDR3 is TGTGCCAGCAGTATGACAGGGGGAAACTACGAGCAGTACTTC.

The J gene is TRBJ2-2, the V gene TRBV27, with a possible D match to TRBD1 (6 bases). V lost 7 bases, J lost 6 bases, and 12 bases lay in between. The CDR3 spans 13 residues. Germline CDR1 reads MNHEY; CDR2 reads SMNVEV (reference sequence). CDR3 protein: CASKPQGPGELFF. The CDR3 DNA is TGTGCCAGCAAGCCACAGGGCCCCGGGGAGCTGTTTTTT.

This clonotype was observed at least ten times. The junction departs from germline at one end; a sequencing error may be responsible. The CDR3, as DNA: TGTGCCAGCAGTTTAGGTCGCAATCAGCCCCAGCATTTT. This codes for CASSLGRNQPQHF. The chain is built from TRBV7-2 and TRBJ1-5; D gene uncertain. The length of the CDR3 is 13 residues. Germline lookup yields CDR1 SGHTA and CDR2 FQGNSA.

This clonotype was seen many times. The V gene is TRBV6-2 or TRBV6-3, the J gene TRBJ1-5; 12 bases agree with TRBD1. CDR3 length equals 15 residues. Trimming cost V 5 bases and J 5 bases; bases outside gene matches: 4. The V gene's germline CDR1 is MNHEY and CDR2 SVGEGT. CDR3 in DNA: TGTGCCAGCAGTCCGGGGACAGGGGGCTATCAGCCCCAGCATTTT. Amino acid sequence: CASSPGTGGYQPQHF.

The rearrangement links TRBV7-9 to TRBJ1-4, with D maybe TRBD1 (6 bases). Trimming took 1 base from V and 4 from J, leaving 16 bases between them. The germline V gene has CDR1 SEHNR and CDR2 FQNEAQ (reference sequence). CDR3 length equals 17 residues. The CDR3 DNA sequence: TGTGCCAGCAGCTTAGAAGTATGGCAGGGGTTTAATGAAAAACTGTTTTTT. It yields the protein CASSLEVWQGFNEKLFF.

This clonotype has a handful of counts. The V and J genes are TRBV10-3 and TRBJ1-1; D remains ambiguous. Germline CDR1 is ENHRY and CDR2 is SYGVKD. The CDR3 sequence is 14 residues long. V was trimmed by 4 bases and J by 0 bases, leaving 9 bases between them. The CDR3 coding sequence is TGTGCCATCAGTGTGGGAGATTTGAACACTGAAGCTTTCTTT. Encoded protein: CAISVGDLNTEAFF.

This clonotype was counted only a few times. CDR3 loop: CAISEVGRGAGANVLTF. The CDR3 DNA is TGTGCCATCAGTGAAGTCGGCAGGGGAGCTGGGGCCAACGTCCTGACTTTC. The genes are TRBV10-3 and TRBJ2-6; TRBD1 is a possible D gene (6 bases). The CDR3 is made up of 17 amino acids. Per the germline V gene, CDR1 is ENHRY and CDR2 is SYGVKD. Trimming shortened V by 3 bases and J by 2 bases, and 14 bases separated the two germline ends.

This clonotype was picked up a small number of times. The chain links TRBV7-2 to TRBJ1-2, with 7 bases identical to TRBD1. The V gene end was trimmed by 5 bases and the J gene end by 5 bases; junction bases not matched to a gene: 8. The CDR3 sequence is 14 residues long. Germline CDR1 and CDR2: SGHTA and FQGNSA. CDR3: CASSRGTVRYGYTF. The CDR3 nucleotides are TGTGCCAGCAGCCGCGGGACAGTACGGTATGGCTACACCTTC.

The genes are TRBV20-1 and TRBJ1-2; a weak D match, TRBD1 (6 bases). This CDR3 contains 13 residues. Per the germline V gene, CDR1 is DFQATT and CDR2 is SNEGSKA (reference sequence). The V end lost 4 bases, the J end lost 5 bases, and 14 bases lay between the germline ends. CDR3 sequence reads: CSATTGTKYGYTF. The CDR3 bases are TGCAGTGCTACAACCGGGACAAAGTATGGCTACACCTTC.

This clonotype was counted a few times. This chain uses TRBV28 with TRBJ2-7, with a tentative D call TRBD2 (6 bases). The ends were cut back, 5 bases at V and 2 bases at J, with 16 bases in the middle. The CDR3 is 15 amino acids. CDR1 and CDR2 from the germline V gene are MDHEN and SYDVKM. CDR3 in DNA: TGTGCCAGCAGTCCCGGGGGAGCATCGGCCTACGAGCAGTACTTC. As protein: CASSPGGASAYEQYF.

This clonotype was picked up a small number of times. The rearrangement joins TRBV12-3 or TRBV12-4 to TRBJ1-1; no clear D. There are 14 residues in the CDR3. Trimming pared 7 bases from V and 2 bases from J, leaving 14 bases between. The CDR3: CASTKGNPNTEAFF. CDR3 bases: TGTGCCAGCACCAAAGGGAACCCCAACACTGAAGCTTTCTTT.

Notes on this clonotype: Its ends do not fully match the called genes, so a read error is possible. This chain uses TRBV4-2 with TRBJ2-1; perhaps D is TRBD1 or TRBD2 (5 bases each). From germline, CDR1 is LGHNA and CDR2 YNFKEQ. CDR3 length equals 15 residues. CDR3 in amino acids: CASSQFTGTYKEQFF. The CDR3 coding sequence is TGTGCCAGCAGCCAATTTACCGGGACCTACAAGGAGCAGTTCTTC.

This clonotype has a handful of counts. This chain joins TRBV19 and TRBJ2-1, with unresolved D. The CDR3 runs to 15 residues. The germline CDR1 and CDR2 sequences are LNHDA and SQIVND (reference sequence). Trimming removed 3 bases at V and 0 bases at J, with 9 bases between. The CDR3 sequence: CASSILQNSYNEQFF. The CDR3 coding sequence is TGTGCCAGTAGTATTCTTCAAAACTCCTACAATGAGCAGTTCTTC.

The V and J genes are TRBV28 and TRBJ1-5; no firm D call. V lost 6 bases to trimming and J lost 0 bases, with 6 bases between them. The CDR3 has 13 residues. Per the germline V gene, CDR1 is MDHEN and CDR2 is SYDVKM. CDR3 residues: CASRMGSNQPQHF. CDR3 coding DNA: TGTGCCAGCAGGATGGGTAGCAATCAGCCCCAGCATTTT. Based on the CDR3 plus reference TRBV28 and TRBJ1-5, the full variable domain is DVKVTQSSRYLVKRTGEKVFLECVQDMDHENMFWYRQDPGLGLRLIYFSYDVKMKEKGDIPEGYSVSREKKERFSLILESASTNQTSMYLCASRMGSNQPQHFGDGTRLSIL.

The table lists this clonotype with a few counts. The CDR3 nucleotides read TGTGCCACCAGCAGGACAGGGGTAGCGGTAGAGACCCAGTACTTC. Protein product: CATSRTGVAVETQYF. V gene TRBV15 combines with J gene TRBJ2-5, with 8 bases matching TRBD1. The trim removed 3 bases at V and 4 bases at J, leaving 7 bases unmatched. Germline CDR1 and CDR2: LNHNV and YYDKDF (reference sequence). The CDR3 sequence is 15 residues long.

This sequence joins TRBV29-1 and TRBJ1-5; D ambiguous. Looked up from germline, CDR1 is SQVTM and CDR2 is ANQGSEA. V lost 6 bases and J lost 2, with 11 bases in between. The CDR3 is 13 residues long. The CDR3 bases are TGCAGCGTCGCCAAAGGCGGCAATCAGCCCCAGCATTTT. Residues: CSVAKGGNQPQHF.